This T cell receptor beta chain emerged from a study of cytomegalovirus exposure and HLA in healthy donors. Regarding this clone: Antigen specificity is unknown.

The protocol was immunoSEQ multiplex PCR, while the TCRdb copy is restricted to in-frame clones and leaves out a portion. The top ten clones hold 3% to 3.5% of a sample with 55,000 to 80,000 clones, about 95% of them seen once. Broader study findings: Subsequent analysis of the 95 to 150 validation repertoires found a tendency for first-cohort TCR clusters to co-occur. High specificity and sensitivity for cytomegalovirus status were reported for the classifier. Most TCR sequences showed up rarely, but some public TCRs showed up in many donors.

With 0 bases clipped from V and 8 bases from J, the junction kept 9 bases outside the gene matches. This CDR3 spans 15 amino acids. Germline V gene data show CDR1 as LGHNA and CDR2 as YNFKEQ. This receptor was identified in a man aged 18 to 29 in good health and CMV-seronegative. Sequencing used PBMCs. The J gene is TRBJ1-2, the V gene TRBV4-2, with 7 bases lining up with TRBD1. The DNA for the CDR3 is TGTGCCAGCAGCCAAGATCGAGGGACAGCCAACGGCTACACCTTC. It specifies CASSQDRGTANGYTF.